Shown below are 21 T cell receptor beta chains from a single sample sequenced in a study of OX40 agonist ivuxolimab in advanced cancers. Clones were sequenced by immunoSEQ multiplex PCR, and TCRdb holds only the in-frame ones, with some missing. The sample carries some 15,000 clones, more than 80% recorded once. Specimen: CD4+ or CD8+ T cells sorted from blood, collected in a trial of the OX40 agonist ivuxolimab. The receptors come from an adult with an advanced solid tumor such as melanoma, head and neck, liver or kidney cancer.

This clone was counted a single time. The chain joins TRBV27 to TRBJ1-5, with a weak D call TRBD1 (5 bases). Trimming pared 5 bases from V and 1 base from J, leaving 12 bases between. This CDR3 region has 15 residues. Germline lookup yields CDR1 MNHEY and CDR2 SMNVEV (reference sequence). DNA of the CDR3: TGTGCCAGCAGTGGGGGGACGACGAGCAATCAGCCCCAGCATTTT. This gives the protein CASSGGTTSNQPQHF.

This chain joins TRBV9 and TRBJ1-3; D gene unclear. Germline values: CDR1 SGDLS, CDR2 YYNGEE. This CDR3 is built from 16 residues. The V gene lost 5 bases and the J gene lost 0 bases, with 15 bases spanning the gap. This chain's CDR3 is CASSPGRKISGNTIYF. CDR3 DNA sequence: TGTGCCAGCAGTCCCGGTAGGAAGATCTCTGGAAACACCATATATTTT.

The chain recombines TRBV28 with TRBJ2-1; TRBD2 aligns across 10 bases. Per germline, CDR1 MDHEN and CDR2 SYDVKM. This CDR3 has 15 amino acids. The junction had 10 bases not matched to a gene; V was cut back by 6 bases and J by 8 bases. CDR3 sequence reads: CASSQDGTSVDEQFF. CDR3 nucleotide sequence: TGTGCCAGCAGCCAGGACGGGACTAGCGTGGATGAGCAGTTCTTC.

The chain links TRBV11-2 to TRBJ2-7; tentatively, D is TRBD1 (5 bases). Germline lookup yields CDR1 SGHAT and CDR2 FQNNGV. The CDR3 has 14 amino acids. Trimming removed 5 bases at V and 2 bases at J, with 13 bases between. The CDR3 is CASSGVRVTYEQYF. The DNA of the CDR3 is TGTGCCAGCAGCGGAGTCAGGGTAACCTACGAGCAGTACTTC.

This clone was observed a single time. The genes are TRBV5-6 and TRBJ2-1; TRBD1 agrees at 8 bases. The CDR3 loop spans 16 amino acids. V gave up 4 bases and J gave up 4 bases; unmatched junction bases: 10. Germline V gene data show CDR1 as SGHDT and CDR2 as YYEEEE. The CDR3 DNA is TGTGCCAGCAGCCTACCGGGACAGGCGTTATACAATGAGCAGTTCTTC. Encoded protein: CASSLPGQALYNEQFF.

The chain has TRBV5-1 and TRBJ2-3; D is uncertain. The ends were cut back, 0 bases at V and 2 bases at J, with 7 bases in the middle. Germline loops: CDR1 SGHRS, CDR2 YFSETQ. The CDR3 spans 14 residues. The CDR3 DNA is TGCGCCAGCAGCTTGGTTCTTTCCACAGATACGCAGTATTTT. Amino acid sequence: CASSLVLSTDTQYF. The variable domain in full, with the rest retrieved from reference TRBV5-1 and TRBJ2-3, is KAGVTQTPRYLIKTRGQQVTLSCSPISGHRSVSWYQQTPGQGLQFLFEYFSETQRNKGNFPGRFSGRQFSNSRSEMNVSTLELGDSALYLCASSLVLSTDTQYFGPGTRLTVL.

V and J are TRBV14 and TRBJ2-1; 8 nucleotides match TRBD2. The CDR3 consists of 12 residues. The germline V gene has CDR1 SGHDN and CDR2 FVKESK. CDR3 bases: TGTAGTAGCGGGGCACTTTACAATGAGCAGTTCTTC. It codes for CSSGALYNEQFF.

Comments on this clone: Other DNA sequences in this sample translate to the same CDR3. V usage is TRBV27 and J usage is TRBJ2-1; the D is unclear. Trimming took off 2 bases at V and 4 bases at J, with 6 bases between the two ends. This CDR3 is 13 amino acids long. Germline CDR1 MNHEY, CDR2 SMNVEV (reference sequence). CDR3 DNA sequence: TGTGCCAGCAGTTTAGGCAGTTACAATGAGCAGTTCTTC. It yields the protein CASSLGSYNEQFF.

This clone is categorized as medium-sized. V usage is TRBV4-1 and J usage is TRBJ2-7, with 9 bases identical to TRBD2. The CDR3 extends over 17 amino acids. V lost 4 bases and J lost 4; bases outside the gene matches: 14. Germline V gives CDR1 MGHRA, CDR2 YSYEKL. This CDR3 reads CASSPQEGSGSGYEQYF. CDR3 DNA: TGCGCCAGCAGCCCTCAAGAGGGTAGCGGGAGCGGGTACGAGCAGTACTTC.

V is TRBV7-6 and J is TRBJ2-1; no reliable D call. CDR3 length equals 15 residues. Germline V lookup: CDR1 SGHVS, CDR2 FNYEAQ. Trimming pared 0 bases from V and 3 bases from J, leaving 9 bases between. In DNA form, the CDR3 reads TGTGCCAGCAGCTTAGCTACGAGACACTACAATGAGCAGTTCTTC. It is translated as CASSLATRHYNEQFF. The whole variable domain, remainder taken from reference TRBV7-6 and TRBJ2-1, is GAGVSQSPRYKVTKRGQDVALRCDPISGHVSLYWYRQALGQGPEFLTYFNYEAQQDKSGLPNDRFSAERPEGSISTLTIQRTEQRDSAMYRCASSLATRHYNEQFFGPGTRLTVL.

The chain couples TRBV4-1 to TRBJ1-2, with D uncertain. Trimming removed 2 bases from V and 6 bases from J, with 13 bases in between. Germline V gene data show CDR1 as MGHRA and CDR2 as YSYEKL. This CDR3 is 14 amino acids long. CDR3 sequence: CASSQFSGEDGYTF. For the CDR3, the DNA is TGCGCCAGCAGCCAATTTTCCGGGGAGGATGGCTACACCTTC.

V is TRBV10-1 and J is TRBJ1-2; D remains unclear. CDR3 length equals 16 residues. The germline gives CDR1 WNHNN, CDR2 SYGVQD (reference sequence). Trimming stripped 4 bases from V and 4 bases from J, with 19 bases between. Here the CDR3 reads CASSACIRRKTYGYTF. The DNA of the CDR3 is TGCGCCAGCAGTGCGTGCATAAGACGAAAGACCTATGGCTACACCTTC.

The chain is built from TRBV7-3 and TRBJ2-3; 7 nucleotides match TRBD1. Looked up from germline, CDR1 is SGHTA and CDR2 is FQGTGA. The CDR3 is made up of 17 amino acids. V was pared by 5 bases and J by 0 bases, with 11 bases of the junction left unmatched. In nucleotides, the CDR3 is TGTGCCAGCAGCCCTGGACAGGTCGTACCTAGCACAGATACGCAGTATTTT. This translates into CASSPGQVVPSTDTQYF.

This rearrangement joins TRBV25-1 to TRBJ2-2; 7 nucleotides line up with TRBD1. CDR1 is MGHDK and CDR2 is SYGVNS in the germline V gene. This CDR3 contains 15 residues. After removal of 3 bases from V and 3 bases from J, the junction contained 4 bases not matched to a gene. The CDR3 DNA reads TGTGCCAGCAGTGAGCCCGACAGGGACACCGGGGAGCTGTTTTTT. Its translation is CASSEPDRDTGELFF.

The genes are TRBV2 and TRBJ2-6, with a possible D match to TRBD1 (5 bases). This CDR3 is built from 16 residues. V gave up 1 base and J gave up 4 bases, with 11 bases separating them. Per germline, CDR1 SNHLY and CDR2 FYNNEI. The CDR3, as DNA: TGTGCCAGCAGTGAAGTCAGGGCTCCCGGGGCCAACGTCCTGACTTTC. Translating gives CASSEVRAPGANVLTF.

The CDR3 loop reads CASSLVGRGRTYYEQYF. The CDR3 region has the DNA TGTGCCAGCAGCTTAGTGGGAAGGGGAAGAACCTACTACGAGCAGTACTTC. The gene calls are TRBV7-9 and TRBJ2-7, with TRBD1 as a possible D gene (5 bases). This CDR3 comprises 17 residues. Deletions cut 1 base from V and 3 bases from J, with 19 bases between. CDR1 and CDR2 (germline): SEHNR, FQNEAQ (reference sequence).

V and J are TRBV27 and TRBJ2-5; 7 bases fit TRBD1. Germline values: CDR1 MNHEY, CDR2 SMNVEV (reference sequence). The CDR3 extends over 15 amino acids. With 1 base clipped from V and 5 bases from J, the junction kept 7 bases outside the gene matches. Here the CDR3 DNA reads TGTGCCAGCAGTTTATGGTCAGGGGGTCGGGAGACCCAGTACTTC. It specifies CASSLWSGGRETQYF.

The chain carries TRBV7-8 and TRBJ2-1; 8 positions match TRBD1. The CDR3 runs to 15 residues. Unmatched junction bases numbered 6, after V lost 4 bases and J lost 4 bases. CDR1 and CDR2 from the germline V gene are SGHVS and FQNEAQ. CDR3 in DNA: TGTGCCAGCAGCTCTCCGGGACAGGCTTACAATGAGCAGTTCTTC. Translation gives CASSSPGQAYNEQFF.

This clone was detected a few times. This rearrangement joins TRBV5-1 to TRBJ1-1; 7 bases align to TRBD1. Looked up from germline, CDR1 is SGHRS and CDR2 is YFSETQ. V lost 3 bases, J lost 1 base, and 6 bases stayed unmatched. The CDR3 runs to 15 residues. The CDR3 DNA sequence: TGCGCCAGCAGCTCTCGAGGGACAGCGAACACTGAAGCTTTCTTT. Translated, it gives CASSSRGTANTEAFF.

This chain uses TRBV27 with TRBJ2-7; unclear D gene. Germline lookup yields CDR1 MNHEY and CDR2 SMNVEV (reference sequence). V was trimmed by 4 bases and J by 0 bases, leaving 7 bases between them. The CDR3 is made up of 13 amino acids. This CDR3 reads CASSSVLSYEQYF. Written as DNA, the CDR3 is TGTGCCAGCAGTTCCGTCCTCTCCTACGAGCAGTACTTC.

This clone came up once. The CDR3 nucleotides are TGTGCCAGCAGTTACGTCATAGCCAGTGAAAAACTGTTTTTT. Its protein is CASSYVIASEKLFF. The chain joins TRBV6-6 to TRBJ1-4; D remains ambiguous. Germline V gene sequence: CDR1 MNHNY, CDR2 SVGAGI (reference sequence). The CDR3 loop spans 14 amino acids. Trimming cost V 2 bases and J 7 bases, with 11 bases left between them.